Each of the 13 T cell receptor beta chains below was sequenced from the same sample in a study of Graves' ophthalmopathy and Graves' hyperthyroidism. Beta-chain TCR CDR3 regions were amplified from RNA transcripts. Following a first-round RT-PCR that used HTBI primers, a second-round multiplex PCR was carried out. MiXCR, run by TCRdb on the multiplex PCR reads, gives a single entry per CDR3 protein. Of approximately 380,000 distinct CDR3 sequences in the sample, 20% to 25% were seen once. The specimen was peripheral blood. Source of these receptors: a woman aged 18-29 years with stable Graves' hyperthyroidism.

This sequence joins TRBV27 and TRBJ1-1; D is uncertain. Trimming took off 5 bases at V and 10 bases at J, with 17 bases between the two ends. The CDR3 has 13 residues. CDR1 MNHEY and CDR2 SMNVEV come from the germline V gene (reference sequence). For the CDR3, the DNA is TGTGCCAGCAGTACACGATATGCAACGGGAGCTTTCTTT. Translated: CASSTRYATGAFF.

In its sample, this clonotype was seen many times. The chain recombines TRBV27 with TRBJ2-4; D possibly uses TRBD1 or TRBD2 (5 bases each). V shed 2 bases and J shed 3 bases, with 23 bases lying between them. The germline CDR1 and CDR2 sequences are MNHEY and SMNVEV (reference sequence). The CDR3 has 19 amino acids. This CDR3 is CASSLMWGFVGPGKNIQYF. As DNA, the CDR3 is TGTGCCAGCAGTTTAATGTGGGGGTTCGTAGGGCCAGGCAAAAACATTCAGTACTTC.

The chain couples TRBV6-5 to TRBJ2-5; 7 nucleotides line up with TRBD1. From germline, CDR1 is MNHEY and CDR2 SVGAGI. Unmatched junction bases numbered 12, after V lost 7 bases and J lost 4 bases. This CDR3 comprises 15 residues. The CDR3 reads CASISRDRAGETQYF. The DNA for the CDR3 is TGTGCCAGCATTTCCCGAGACAGGGCCGGAGAGACCCAGTACTTC.

The rearrangement joins TRBV6-1 to TRBJ2-5; TRBD1 matches at 7 bases. Germline CDR1 MNHNS, CDR2 SASEGT. The CDR3 runs 14 residues. Trimming took 4 bases from V and 5 from J; bases not matched to a gene: 7. CDR3 amino acids: CASSAPTGTETQYF. CDR3 DNA sequence: TGTGCCAGCAGTGCCCCGACAGGGACGGAGACCCAGTACTTC.

This clonotype was counted ten times or more. This sequence joins TRBV12-3 or TRBV12-4 and TRBJ1-1; D gene ambiguous. The CDR3 extends over 13 amino acids. V shed 5 bases and J shed 2 bases, with 9 bases lying between them. The CDR3 loop reads CASSLVVNTEAFF. The CDR3 DNA sequence: TGTGCCAGCAGTCTGGTGGTAAACACTGAAGCTTTCTTT.

This clonotype was observed many times. The chain is built from TRBV5-1 and TRBJ2-5, with TRBD1 as a possible D gene (5 bases). The V and J ends lost 1 base and 2 bases respectively, with 9 bases between them. The CDR3 has 14 amino acids. Germline loops: CDR1 SGHRS, CDR2 YFSETQ. The CDR3 DNA sequence: TGCGCCAGCAGCTTGAGACAGCAGCAAGAGACCCAGTACTTC. Its translation: CASSLRQQQETQYF.

This clonotype was observed at least ten times. The V gene is TRBV20-1, the J gene TRBJ2-4; D is unresolved. V was cut by 6 bases and J by 0 bases, with 18 bases left in between. CDR3 length: 16 residues. Germline CDR1 and CDR2: DFQATT and SNEGSKA (reference sequence). CDR3 residues: CSATRSAMLAKNIQYF. DNA for the CDR3: TGCAGTGCAACGAGGTCAGCGATGCTAGCCAAAAACATTCAGTACTTC.

This clonotype was seen ten or more times. This rearrangement joins TRBV18 to TRBJ2-7; D is perhaps TRBD2 (6 bases). Trimming shortened V by 2 bases and J by 0 bases, and 14 bases separated the two germline ends. Per the germline V gene, CDR1 is KGHSH and CDR2 is LQKENI. The CDR3 spans 16 residues. CDR3 DNA: TGTGCCAGCTCACCATCCTTTCGGGAGAGCTCCTACGAGCAGTACTTC. Translated: CASSPSFRESSYEQYF.

This clonotype showed up many times. The junction differs from germline at one of its ends, possibly a read error. This rearrangement joins TRBV7-3 to TRBJ1-2; a weak D match, TRBD1 (5 bases). There are 15 residues in the CDR3. Germline values: CDR1 SGHTA, CDR2 FQGTGA. CDR3 region: CASSKRGGSNDGYTF. As DNA, the CDR3 is TGTGCCAGCAGCAAAAGGGGAGGCTCTAACGATGGCTACACCTTC.

The sample holds many counts of this clonotype. A junction boundary mismatches the germline segment, possibly from a read error. The rearrangement uses TRBV28 and TRBJ2-5; D is unclear. The CDR3 is 17 amino acids. CDR1 MDHEN and CDR2 SYDVKM come from the germline V gene. CDR3 nucleotide sequence: TGTGCCGGCTCTCAGTCGTCGGGTGACCCACCGAAAGAAACCCAGTACTTC. Residues: CAGSQSSGDPPKETQYF.

This clonotype was detected only a few times. The chain couples TRBV5-6 to TRBJ1-2; D not resolved. Germline lookup yields CDR1 SGHDT and CDR2 YYEEEE. V was cut by 1 base and J by 5 bases, with 15 bases left in between. CDR3 length equals 15 residues. CDR3: CASSLRPRSTYGYTF. The CDR3 bases are TGTGCCAGCAGCTTGAGACCACGGAGTACATATGGCTACACCTTC.

This clonotype was detected only a few times. The rearrangement joins TRBV4-2 to TRBJ2-5, with 7 bases that match TRBD1. The CDR3 length is 16 residues. With V trimmed by 5 bases and J by 2 bases, 11 bases remained unmatched. Germline CDR1 and CDR2: LGHNA and YNFKEQ. The CDR3 spells CASSARDSDKQETQYF. DNA of the CDR3: TGTGCCAGCAGCGCCCGGGACAGCGATAAGCAAGAGACCCAGTACTTC.

This clonotype was recorded at least ten times. The rearrangement joins TRBV20-1 to TRBJ2-2, with unresolved D. The germline V and J ends were trimmed by 2 bases and 0 bases, with 7 bases remaining between them. Germline V lookup: CDR1 DFQATT, CDR2 SNEGSKA (reference sequence). This CDR3 has 14 residues. Written as DNA, the CDR3 is TGCAGTGCTAGATCAAGCCCGAACACCGGGGAGCTGTTTTTT. It translates to CSARSSPNTGELFF.